The T cell receptor beta chain described here comes from a study of T cell responses to AZD1222 COVID-19 vaccine. V lost 4 bases and J lost 3, with 10 bases in between. The CDR3 spans 14 residues. The V gene's germline CDR1 is MDHEN and CDR2 SYDVKM. Assay: immunoSEQ multiplex PCR; the TCRdb copy retains only in-frame clones and omits some. The repertoire includes around 110,000 clones, roughly nine tenths of them detected once, and 1.6% sits in the top ten. Study-wide results and limits: Mostly white British, mostly female donors; authors suggested clonal diversity may be underestimated. Two doses of AZD1222 preceded a rise in Spike-specific TCR breadth and depth. Of the AZD1222 recipients, only five to seven were seropositive at baseline. Spike-wide vaccine-associated CD4 TCRs dominated at 160-218 and 743-854.

As to this clone: Antigen: not known.

The chain uses TRBV28 and TRBJ1-5; D is unclear. The source of this sequence is an adult who received the AZD1222 COVID-19 vaccine. Here the sequenced sample was peripheral blood, taken 28 days after the second AZD1222 dose. CDR3 bases: TGTGCCAGCAGTTCATACAGCTCCAATCAGCCCCAGCATTTT. Its translation is CASSSYSSNQPQHF.